Many counts were recorded for the clone carrying this T cell receptor (beta chain). The antigen remains unidentified. This sample stems from a study of blood T cells in healthy people across ages. General study points: A roughly linear age-dependent decrease characterized TCR beta diversity per million T cells. Not knowing donor CMV status may have confounded expanded clonotype changes. A greater number of naive CD4+ cells and higher diversity distinguished long-lived donors from aged donors.

With a J-beta primer mix and a sample-barcoded 5' primer, a second PCR ran 7 to 11 cycles. A single record per CDR3 protein comes from TCRdb applying MiXCR to the 5' RACE reads. The sample yields hundreds of thousands of distinct CDR3 sequences, about 30% seen once. CDR3 length: 15 residues. The germline gives CDR1 SGHRS, CDR2 YFSETQ. Trimming left V 1 base short and J 1 base short, with 11 bases between. This chain connects TRBV5-1 to TRBJ1-1; D is uncertain. Sequencing input: blood. This sequence originates from an elderly woman in good health. CDR3 in amino acids: CASSLSRAQNTEAFF. The CDR3 DNA reads as TGCGCCAGCAGCTTGAGTAGGGCGCAGAACACTGAAGCTTTCTTT.